This T cell receptor (beta chain) is drawn from a study of chemoradiotherapy in HPV16-positive cancers. Whole-study context: Functional T-cell assays on a couple of HPV16-positive patients' cells defined candidate HPV-specific clones and common TCR motifs. General study points: For HPV16-positive patients, expanding HPV-responsive T cells associated with longer recurrence-free survival.

Only in-frame clones appear in the TCRdb table, and some are missing; sequencing was by immunoSEQ multiplex PCR. Of 5,000 or so clones in the sample, 70% to 80% were seen once. About this clone itself: Its antigen remains unidentified.

V shed 5 bases and J 2 bases; nucleotides not matched to a gene: 8. CDR3 length: 17 amino acids. Germline CDR1 SEHNR, CDR2 FQNEAQ (reference sequence). This chain joins TRBV7-9 and TRBJ2-1, with 11 bases identical to TRBD2. The receptor was isolated from a human donor with HPV-associated anogenital cancer. The sequenced sample was tumor tissue, obtained from a patient who underwent chemoradiotherapy. The chain's CDR3 is CASSTMGLADPYNEQFF. As DNA, the CDR3 is TGTGCCAGCAGCACGATGGGACTAGCGGATCCCTACAATGAGCAGTTCTTC.